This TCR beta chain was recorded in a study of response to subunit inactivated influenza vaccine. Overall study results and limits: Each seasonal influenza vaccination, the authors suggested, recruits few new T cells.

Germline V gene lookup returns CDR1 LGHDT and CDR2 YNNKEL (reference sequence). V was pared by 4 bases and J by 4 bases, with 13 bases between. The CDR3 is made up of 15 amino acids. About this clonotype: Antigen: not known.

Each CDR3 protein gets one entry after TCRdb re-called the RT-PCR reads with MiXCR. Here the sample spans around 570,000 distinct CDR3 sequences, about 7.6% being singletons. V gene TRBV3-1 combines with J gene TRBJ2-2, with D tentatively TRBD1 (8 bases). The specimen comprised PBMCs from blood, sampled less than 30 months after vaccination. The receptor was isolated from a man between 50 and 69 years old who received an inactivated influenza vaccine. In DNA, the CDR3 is TGTGCCAGCAGCCGCTACAGGGGGGGCACCGGGGAGCTGTTTTTT. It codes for CASSRYRGGTGELFF.